Presented here are 6 T cell receptor beta chains from one specimen sequenced in a study of T cells in localized non-small cell lung cancer. Libraries were prepared by immunoSEQ multiplex PCR; TCRdb keeps only in-frame clonotypes and omits some of them. The sample lists about 77,000 clones; around nine tenths were seen once. The sample was peripheral blood, taken before any cancer treatment. The origin of the receptors is a woman aged 35 to 75 with stage I squamous cell lung carcinoma.

Relative to its sample, this clone is medium-sized. V is TRBV5-1 and J is TRBJ2-4, with 7 bases matching TRBD2. Germline V gene lookup returns CDR1 SGHRS and CDR2 YFSETQ. The length of the CDR3 is 15 residues. V was clipped by 4 bases and J by 4 bases; unmatched bases: 8. CDR3 nucleotide sequence: TGCGCCAGCAGCGCTGCCGGGACTATTAAAAACATTCAGTACTTC. Encoded protein: CASSAAGTIKNIQYF.

This chain uses TRBV2 with TRBJ1-1; D might be TRBD1 (5 bases). Deletions cut 7 bases from V and 1 base from J, with 10 bases between. Germline V lookup: CDR1 SNHLY, CDR2 FYNNEI. This CDR3 comprises 13 residues. In DNA form, the CDR3 reads TGTGCCAGCAATATCAGGGAGAACACTGAAGCTTTCTTT. Residues: CASNIRENTEAFF.

The CDR3 DNA follows: TGTGCCACCCAGCCGGGGGGCGGGACTGAAGCTTTCTTT. This encodes CATQPGGGTEAFF. The V gene is TRBV15, the J gene TRBJ1-1; a possible D gene is TRBD1 (6 bases). CDR1 and CDR2 from the germline V gene are LNHNV and YYDKDF (reference sequence). V dropped 8 bases and J dropped 5 bases, with 15 bases sitting between them. CDR3 length: 13 residues.

This chain joins TRBV6-1 and TRBJ1-3, with a possible D match to TRBD1 (5 bases). Germline V gene lookup returns CDR1 MNHNS and CDR2 SASEGT. The CDR3 runs to 14 residues. V lost 5 bases, J lost 0 bases, and 8 bases lay in between. In nucleotides, the CDR3 is TGTGCCAGCAGTAGACAGAGCTCTGGAAACACCATATATTTT. Translation: CASSRQSSGNTIYF.

The rearrangement joins TRBV28 to TRBJ1-3, with D possibly being TRBD1 (5 bases). Between the trimmed V and J ends, which lost 3 bases and 4 bases, there was a span of 13 bases. CDR3 length: 15 amino acids. Looked up from germline, CDR1 is MDHEN and CDR2 is SYDVKM. The CDR3 bases are TGTGCCAGCAGTTTGGGGCCAGGGAACGGAAACACCATATATTTT. It translates to CASSLGPGNGNTIYF.

The chain has TRBV5-1 and TRBJ2-1; the D gene is possibly TRBD1 (5 bases). Per germline, CDR1 SGHRS and CDR2 YFSETQ. Trimming pared 1 base from V and 5 bases from J, leaving 10 bases between. The CDR3 contains 14 residues. The CDR3 protein is CASSLWGSHNEQFF. The CDR3, as DNA: TGCGCCAGCAGCTTGTGGGGCAGTCACAATGAGCAGTTCTTC.